The sequence of this TCR beta chain was determined in a study of OX40 agonist ivuxolimab in advanced cancers. Study-wide context: Ivuxolimab was an agonistic, fully human IgG2 monoclonal antibody directed against OX40 (CD134), a costimulatory receptor. The paper covers the monotherapy dose-escalation part of the phase I ivuxolimab trial, which included N ≈ 54 patients. Of the approximately 54 patients in dose escalation, about 20 had hepatocellular carcinoma, approximately 15 had melanoma, 9 had renal cell carcinoma and 9 had head and neck cancer. The point of sequencing TCRbeta in the periphery was to test whether ivuxolimab changed TCR sequence diversity and drove clonal T-cell expansion. Prior anti-PD-1, anti-PD-L1 or anti-CTLA-4 therapy was permitted, and checkpoint inhibitors had been received by approximately 39% of dose-escalation patients. Partial responses were achieved by three dose-escalation patients, of whom one had hepatocellular carcinoma and two had cutaneous melanoma. Intravenous ivuxolimab was administered to patients every 2 weeks at six dose levels: 0.01, 0.1, 0.3, 1.5, 3 and 10 mg/kg. In the dose-escalation cohort, 82.7% of patients were male, and the mean age was roughly 60 years, with a range of roughly 20 to 85. Points the paper makes about the study in general: Partial responders in the 0.1-3.0 mg/kg groups had among the lowest normalized peripheral clonal expansion, especially among CD8+ T cells. After ivuxolimab, CD8+ T cells had more expanded clones than CD4+ T cells on average. The antigen specificity of the clonally expanded peripheral T cells was not determined. Clonal expansion of both CD4+ and CD8+ blood T cells was observed from baseline to week 6 at doses 0.1 to 3.0 mg/kg. Low levels of normalized T-cell clonal expansion were also seen in some patients who did not respond.

Genomic DNA was extracted from sorted cells for sequencing of the TCRbeta CDR3 region. The immunoSEQ Assay was used for sequencing of TCRbeta CDR3 regions. TCRdb holds this immuneACCESS table with in-frame rearrangements only. Some clones are missing; in checked studies, unresolved V genes explain under half, and the rest has no known cause. For this sample there are 6,000 to 7,000 clones; about four fifths appear just once. The top ten clonotypes cover 19% of the sample. Concerning this clone itself: Its recognized antigen is unknown. No base qualities exist here, and no much larger clone lies one base off it.

The germline V gene gives CDR1 as KGHSH and CDR2 as LQKENI. The V end loses 4 bases and the J end loses 2 bases, and a stretch of 15 bases separates them. The CDR3 has 15 amino acids, counting the end cysteine and phenylalanine. Only the CDR3 portion is preserved as DNA: 45 bases, with reading frame beginning at the first base. Patients with a history of autoimmune disease or receiving systemic immunosuppression were excluded from the trial. In every dose cohort, peripheral blood was drawn for TCR sequencing at baseline, cycle 4 day 1, and cycle 7 day 1. The samples were drawn from a first-in-human, open-label, multicenter phase I dose-escalation trial of ivuxolimab. The trial enrolled adults with locally advanced or metastatic head and neck squamous cell, hepatocellular, melanoma or renal cell carcinoma. Before TCR sequencing, CD4+ T cells and CD8+ T cells were sorted from peripheral blood as separate populations.

This receptor was obtained from an adult with an advanced solid tumor such as melanoma, head and neck, liver or kidney cancer. Rearrangement joined TRBV18 to TRBJ2-7, with the D segment identity uncertain. The sample was CD4+ or CD8+ T cells sorted from blood, taken in a trial of the OX40 agonist ivuxolimab. The sequenced DNA: TGTGCCAGCTCACAACCGACACCTATGGCCTACGAGCAGTACTTC. This is translated as CASSQPTPMAYEQYF.